Following are 18 T cell receptor beta chains from one sample sequenced in a study of blood T cell repertoires in COVID-19. TCRdb's copy holds only in-frame clones and misses some; the assay was immunoSEQ multiplex PCR. The sample has roughly 180,000 clones, almost 85% seen once; the top ten hold 9.5% to 11%. Sequencing was performed on PBMCs or T cells enriched from blood (not recorded which). The source is a man aged 45-65 years who had recovered from COVID-19.

The chain uses TRBV18 and TRBJ2-7; D is possibly TRBD1 (6 bases). Trimming left V 6 bases short and J 12 bases short, with 24 bases between. Germline CDR1 KGHSH, CDR2 LQKENI. The CDR3 covers 14 residues. In nucleotides, the CDR3 is TGTGCCAGCTCTCCTCAGGGGACCGATACTTCTAGGTACTTC. This codes for CASSPQGTDTSRYF.

The chain uses TRBV19 and TRBJ2-1, with 9 bases lining up with TRBD1. V shed 4 bases, J shed 7 bases, and the junction held 14 bases outside the gene matches. This CDR3 is 17 amino acids long. Looked up from germline, CDR1 is LNHDA and CDR2 is SQIVND (reference sequence). For the CDR3, the DNA is TGTGCCAGTAGTAGGGGAAGACCGGGACAGGGTCGGAATGAGCAGTTCTTC. Its translation is CASSRGRPGQGRNEQFF.

The chain recombines TRBV19 with TRBJ2-5; no reliable D call. Germline values: CDR1 LNHDA, CDR2 SQIVND (reference sequence). The CDR3 sequence is 11 residues long. The V end was cut by 3 bases, the J end by 5 bases, with 4 bases between. The CDR3 coding sequence is TGTGCCAGTAGTATGTCTGAGACCCAGTACTTC. It yields the protein CASSMSETQYF.

The CDR3 loop is CASSPGPPQREEAFF. The CDR3 DNA follows: TGTGCCAGCAGCCCTGGGCCACCGCAACGAGAGGAAGCTTTCTTT. The J gene is TRBJ1-1, the V gene TRBV5-6; D is uncertain. Germline V gene lookup returns CDR1 SGHDT and CDR2 YYEEEE. The CDR3 extends over 15 amino acids. V was cut by 4 bases and J by 8 bases, with 21 bases left in between.

The CDR3 region has the DNA TGCGCCAGCAGCTTGGGGCCCGGGTATGGCTACACCTTC. Translated: CASSLGPGYGYTF. The rearrangement joins TRBV5-1 to TRBJ1-2; D uncertain. The ends were cut back, 0 bases at V and 5 bases at J, with 8 bases in the middle. The V gene's germline CDR1 is SGHRS and CDR2 YFSETQ. The CDR3 totals 13 residues.

The chain uses TRBV7-8 and TRBJ1-4; D is unresolved. CDR3 length: 15 amino acids. Trimming pared 4 bases from V and 8 bases from J, leaving 17 bases between. In germline, CDR1 is SGHVS, CDR2 FQNEAQ. The CDR3 coding sequence is TGTGCCAGCAGCTCCGCTCCGGTTTCCCTGGAAAAACTGTTTTTT. It encodes CASSSAPVSLEKLFF.

The table lists this clone with a few counts. The chain links TRBV30 to TRBJ2-7; 9 bases align to TRBD1. V was pared by 5 bases and J by 6 bases, with 8 bases of the junction left unmatched. The CDR3 covers 13 residues. Per germline, CDR1 GTSNPN and CDR2 SVGIG (reference sequence). For the CDR3, the DNA is TGTGCCTGGGTCAACAGGGGGCGAGGCGAGCAGTACTTC. Translating it yields CAWVNRGRGEQYF.

The chain has TRBV7-2 and TRBJ2-1; perhaps TRBD2 as D (6 bases). CDR3 size: 15 residues. Per the germline V gene, CDR1 is SGHTA and CDR2 is FQGNSA. Trimming removed 1 base from V and 6 bases from J, with 13 bases in between. This CDR3 reads CASSLGGLASNEQFF. Written as DNA, the CDR3 is TGTGCCAGCAGCTTAGGGGGACTGGCGAGCAATGAGCAGTTCTTC.

The chain combines TRBV3-1 (or the pseudogene TRBV3-2) with TRBJ1-6, with D uncertain. The V end lost 4 bases, the J end lost 9 bases, and 10 bases lay between the germline ends. Germline CDR1 LGHDT, CDR2 YNNKEL (reference sequence). There are 13 residues in the CDR3. This CDR3 is CASSPEMVSPLHF. The CDR3 DNA sequence: TGTGCCAGCAGCCCTGAGATGGTTTCACCCCTCCACTTT.

The chain joins TRBV2 to TRBJ1-2; 8 bases are shared with TRBD1. Germline trimming cut 6 bases from V and 4 bases from J; bases unmatched to any gene: 10. Germline assignment: CDR1 SNHLY and CDR2 FYNNEI. The CDR3 is 15 residues long. The CDR3 coding sequence is TGTGCCAGCAGGTCAACCGGCAGGGGGCCCTATGGCTACACCTTC. It encodes CASRSTGRGPYGYTF.

The V and J genes are TRBV7-3 and TRBJ2-7, with 7 bases aligning to TRBD1. The CDR3 is 14 residues long. Per the germline V gene, CDR1 is SGHTA and CDR2 is FQGTGA. V was pared by 5 bases and J by 2 bases, with 6 bases of the junction left unmatched. CDR3 in DNA: TGTGCCAGCAGCCCCCGGGACAGTGCCTACGAGCAGTACTTC. Translated: CASSPRDSAYEQYF.

The J gene is TRBJ1-5, the V gene TRBV28; 7 nucleotides agree with TRBD1. V trimming: 7 bases; J trimming: 6 bases; junction bases outside the gene matches: 9. Germline CDR1 and CDR2: MDHEN and SYDVKM. This CDR3 is 14 amino acids long. Here the CDR3 DNA reads TGTGCCAGCACCGACAGGGAAGGGCGTCAGCCCCAGCATTTT. Its translation is CASTDREGRQPQHF.

This clone was counted once. The chain combines TRBV5-8 with TRBJ1-2; the match to TRBD1 covers 10 bases. There are 15 residues in the CDR3. The germline V gene has CDR1 SGHTS and CDR2 YDEGEE. V lost 4 bases and J lost 0; bases outside the gene matches: 3. The CDR3 protein is CASSAGTGANYGYTF. In DNA, the CDR3 is TGTGCCAGCAGCGCCGGGACAGGGGCTAACTATGGCTACACCTTC. Full variable domain (outside the CDR3, taken from reference TRBV5-8 and TRBJ1-2): EAGVTQSPTHLIKTRGQQATLRCSPISGHTSVYWYQQALGLGLQFLLWYDEGEERNRGNFPPRFSGRQFPNYSSELNVNALELEDSALYLCASSAGTGANYGYTFGSGTRLTVV.

The genes are TRBV30 and TRBJ1-3; 7 nucleotides line up with TRBD1. J lost 4 bases, V lost 4 bases, and 4 bases had no gene match. This CDR3 spans 13 amino acids. CDR1 is GTSNPN, CDR2 SVGIG, per germline (reference sequence). The CDR3 sequence is CAWNGQVGNTIYF. CDR3 nucleotide sequence: TGTGCCTGGAACGGACAGGTGGGAAACACCATATATTTT.

The V and J genes are TRBV6-2 or TRBV6-3 and TRBJ2-3, with D maybe TRBD2 (6 bases). The CDR3 loop spans 13 amino acids. Trimming shortened V by 7 bases and J by 6 bases, and 14 bases separated the two germline ends. Germline CDR1 is MNHEY and CDR2 is SVGEGT. The chain's CDR3 is CASTPTGVDTQYF. The CDR3 bases are TGTGCCAGCACCCCAACGGGGGTCGATACGCAGTATTTT.

This clone was recorded a few times. The genes are TRBV4-1 and TRBJ2-7, with D perhaps matching TRBD1 (6 bases). From germline, CDR1 is MGHRA and CDR2 YSYEKL. The CDR3 spans 13 residues. Deletions cut 4 bases from V and 1 base from J, with 8 bases between. The CDR3 region has the DNA TGCGCCAGCAGCCCCGGACAGTCCTACGAGCAGTACTTC. Encoded protein: CASSPGQSYEQYF.

CDR3 residues: CATSDDGGTGRVNEQFF. The CDR3 DNA is TGTGCCACCAGTGACGATGGGGGGACAGGGAGGGTGAATGAGCAGTTCTTC. The rearrangement links TRBV24-1 to TRBJ2-1; TRBD1 agrees at 9 bases. V dropped 4 bases and J dropped 7; count of bases not matched to a gene: 13. The germline V gene has CDR1 KGHDR and CDR2 SFDVKD. CDR3 size: 17 residues.

The gene calls are TRBV10-1 and TRBJ2-2; D call uncertain. CDR3 length: 14 residues. V lost 10 bases and J 4 bases, leaving 16 bases between the germline ends. Germline V gene data show CDR1 as WNHNN and CDR2 as SYGVQD (reference sequence). CDR3 coding DNA: TGCGCCACCACGACGCGGAGCGTCACCGGGGAGCTGTTTTTT. Protein: CATTTRSVTGELFF.